A single sample gave rise to the 25 T cell receptor beta chains below, sequenced in a study of regulatory T cells in long-lasting Graves disease (dated by TCRdb to 2020 to 2023). Receptor libraries were prepared by multiplex PCR. Sequencing took place on an Illumina HiSeq 4000. iRepertoire HTBI primers and Arm-PCR amplification of CDR3 regions were used to construct TCR beta libraries. The public reads were reprocessed in TCRdb via fastp at Q25 and MiXCR, keeping in-frame beta chains. CDR3 protein duplicates are merged, each entry listing the most common genes and DNA. This sample is represented by approximately 490,000 distinct CDR3 sequences; about a sixth of them were singletons. The biggest ten clones account for approximately 12% of the sample. The time point label, as the study defines it: newly diagnosed GD, antithyroid drugs for less than 3 months. For both TCR sequencing and RNA sequencing, RNA was extracted from PBMCs using TRIzol.

The same data also went into a second study, on T cells in Graves' hyperthyroidism and ophthalmopathy.

The input for sequencing was peripheral blood mononuclear cells (PBMCs), taken at new diagnosis, from a patient treated with antithyroid drugs. The receptors were gathered from a man aged 35-49 years with Graves disease. Donor details come from another sample of the same person, matched by shared clones.

This clonotype was detected many times. The V and J genes are TRBV5-1 and TRBJ2-7; the match to TRBD1 covers 11 bases. V lost 3 bases to trimming and J lost 0 bases; unmatched junction nucleotides: 2. Germline lookup yields CDR1 SGHRS and CDR2 YFSETQ. The CDR3 has 15 residues. Here the CDR3 reads CASSWTGGASYEQYF. CDR3 in DNA: TGCGCCAGCAGCTGGACAGGGGGCGCCTCCTACGAGCAGTACTTC. Complete variable domain (other parts from reference TRBV5-1 and TRBJ2-7): KAGVTQTPRYLIKTRGQQVTLSCSPISGHRSVSWYQQTPGQGLQFLFEYFSETQRNKGNFPGRFSGRQFSNSRSEMNVSTLELGDSALYLCASSWTGGASYEQYFGPGTRLTVT.

This clonotype was recorded many times. The chain recombines TRBV24-1 with TRBJ2-2, with TRBD2 matching over 11 bases. Trimming cost V 5 bases and J 2 bases; bases outside gene matches: 6. CDR1 KGHDR and CDR2 SFDVKD come from the germline V gene. This CDR3 contains 17 residues. The CDR3 nucleotides read TGTGCCACCAGTGGGGGGGGACTAGCGGAAAACACCGGGGAGCTGTTTTTT. This translates into CATSGGGLAENTGELFF.

This clonotype was recorded at least ten times. This rearrangement joins TRBV20-1 to TRBJ2-5, with D unclear. V was cut by 4 bases and J by 2 bases, with 17 bases left in between. This CDR3 is 15 amino acids long. CDR1 and CDR2 (germline): DFQATT, SNEGSKA (reference sequence). This CDR3 reads CSANIRGGRQETQYF. The CDR3 DNA follows: TGCAGTGCTAACATAAGAGGTGGCCGGCAAGAGACCCAGTACTTC.

This clonotype occurred many times. CDR3 DNA: TGTGCCAGCAGTTTAGGACGGGTCGGGGACATTCAGTACTTC. This encodes CASSLGRVGDIQYF. This chain connects TRBV28 to TRBJ2-4, with D possibly TRBD2 on 5 matching bases. This CDR3 comprises 14 residues. The germline V gene encodes CDR1 MDHEN and CDR2 SYDVKM. The V and J ends lost 2 bases and 8 bases respectively, with 13 bases between them. The full variable domain, in which reference TRBV28 and TRBJ2-4 provide the parts outside the CDR3, is DVKVTQSSRYLVKRTGEKVFLECVQDMDHENMFWYRQDPGLGLRLIYFSYDVKMKEKGDIPEGYSVSREKKERFSLILESASTNQTSMYLCASSLGRVGDIQYFGAGTRLSVL.

The chain uses TRBV29-1 and TRBJ2-1, with D uncertain. V lost 4 bases, J lost 0 bases, and 7 bases lay in between. The CDR3 has 13 amino acids. Germline V CDR1 and CDR2: SQVTM, ANQGSEA. Here the CDR3 reads CSVAPDSYNEQFF. DNA for the CDR3: TGCAGCGTTGCTCCAGACTCCTACAATGAGCAGTTCTTC.

Concerning this clonotype: This likely traces to a read error, being one base from a far larger clone. The genes are TRBV2 and TRBJ2-1; D might be TRBD2 (6 bases). The CDR3 sequence is 14 residues long. CDR1 and CDR2 (germline): SNHLY, FYNNEI. The CDR3 DNA reads TGTGCCAGCAGCGTCGGAGGGCGCAGAGAGACCCGGTACTTC. Protein product: CASSVGGRRETRYF.

The chain links TRBV20-1 to TRBJ1-1, with D perhaps matching TRBD1 (5 bases). The V gene's germline CDR1 is DFQATT and CDR2 SNEGSKA (reference sequence). V was trimmed by 0 bases and J by 0 bases, leaving 17 bases between them. The CDR3 has 17 amino acids. Here the CDR3 reads CSARDHPSQGLNTEAFF. CDR3 bases: TGCAGTGCTAGAGATCACCCATCCCAGGGACTGAACACTGAAGCTTTCTTT.

This clonotype was counted at least ten times. The chain uses TRBV28 and TRBJ2-3; 8 nucleotides agree with TRBD2. J lost 4 bases, V lost 7 bases, and 13 bases had no gene match. The CDR3 length is 16 residues. From germline, CDR1 is MDHEN and CDR2 SYDVKM. CDR3 DNA sequence: TGTGCCAGCACCCCTGGGGGTAGCGGGATTTCAGATACGCAGTATTTT. Amino acids: CASTPGGSGISDTQYF.

There are many counts of this clonotype. The J gene is TRBJ1-6, the V gene TRBV28; D not certain. The germline V gene encodes CDR1 MDHEN and CDR2 SYDVKM. Deletions cut 3 bases from V and 2 bases from J, with 11 bases between. This CDR3 comprises 16 residues. CDR3 in amino acids: CASSFPTGTYNSPLHF. CDR3 coding DNA: TGTGCCAGCAGTTTCCCTACTGGGACCTATAATTCACCCCTCCACTTT.

This clonotype was counted between two and nine times. The chain employs TRBV5-1 and TRBJ2-3; the D is unclear. V lost 0 bases and J lost 4, with 9 bases in between. Germline values: CDR1 SGHRS, CDR2 YFSETQ. The CDR3 has 14 residues. The CDR3 sequence: CASSLDNSPDTQYF. The CDR3 coding sequence is TGCGCCAGCAGCTTGGACAATTCCCCAGATACGCAGTATTTT.

This sequence joins TRBV3-1 and TRBJ2-1; 10 bases match TRBD2. CDR3 length: 15 amino acids. V lost 5 bases, J lost 5 bases, and 6 bases stayed unmatched. The germline V gene has CDR1 LGHDT and CDR2 YNNKEL (reference sequence). The CDR3 spells CASSSSGSYHNEQFF. As DNA, the CDR3 is TGTGCCAGCAGCTCTAGCGGGAGTTACCACAATGAGCAGTTCTTC.

This clonotype turned up a few times. The J gene is TRBJ2-1, the V gene TRBV24-1; D may match TRBD1 or TRBD2 (5 bases each). CDR1 KGHDR and CDR2 SFDVKD come from the germline V gene. Trimming stripped 1 base from V and 8 bases from J, with 8 bases between. The CDR3 has 13 residues. The CDR3 loop reads CATSDFRGDEQFF. CDR3 coding DNA: TGTGCCACCAGTGATTTTAGGGGAGATGAGCAGTTCTTC.

As to this clonotype: One base away lies a much larger clone, so this may be a sequencing read error. The chain links TRBV11-2 to TRBJ2-1; TRBD2 agrees at 8 bases. Per germline, CDR1 SGHAT and CDR2 FQNNGV. The CDR3 is made up of 14 amino acids. CDR3 sequence: CASSSGLASREQLF. Here the CDR3 DNA reads TGTGCCAGCAGCTCCGGACTAGCCTCGAGGGAGCAGCTCTTC.

This clonotype was seen ten or more times. The gene calls are TRBV6-5 and TRBJ2-1; unclear D gene. Germline values: CDR1 MNHEY, CDR2 SVGAGI. This CDR3 comprises 17 residues. V dropped 0 bases and J dropped 4 bases, with 16 bases sitting between them. The CDR3 DNA sequence: TGTGCCAGCAGTTACTCGGCCCCTCTGGAGTTGTACAATGAGCAGTTCTTC. Protein product: CASSYSAPLELYNEQFF.

This rearrangement joins TRBV2 to TRBJ2-1; D is perhaps TRBD1 (6 bases). The better agreement between TRBJ2-7 and the DNA end casts doubt on the J call. Germline-derived CDR1 and CDR2 are SNHLY and FYNNEI. The CDR3 sequence is 18 residues long. Here the CDR3 DNA reads TGTGCCAGCTTAGGTAGTCGGGGACGTCCAAACTGGGACAATGAGCAGTACTTC. Residues: CASLGSRGRPNWDNEQYF.

The rearrangement links TRBV4-1 to TRBJ1-2; the D gene is possibly TRBD1 (5 bases). CDR3 length: 15 amino acids. Germline lookup yields CDR1 MGHRA and CDR2 YSYEKL. With 1 base removed from V and 4 bases from J, the gap between germline ends came to 13 bases. CDR3 residues: CASSQVEGVFYGYTF. CDR3 nucleotides: TGCGCCAGCAGCCAAGTAGAAGGGGTCTTCTATGGCTACACCTTC.

This clonotype was counted ten times or more. A single base separates this from a much larger clone, so it may be a read error. The chain has TRBV20-1 and TRBJ2-1; 7 positions agree with TRBD2. Germline CDR1 reads DFQATT; CDR2 reads SNEGSKA (reference sequence). V shed 1 base and J 4 bases; nucleotides not matched to a gene: 4. The CDR3 spans 14 residues. In nucleotides, the CDR3 is TGCAGTGCTAGAGGGGCTAGCGGTTACAATGAGCAGTTCTTC. It is translated as CSARGASGYNEQFF.

Many counts were recorded for this clonotype. The gene calls are TRBV7-8 and TRBJ1-1, with D perhaps matching TRBD1 (5 bases). The CDR3 is 15 residues long. Germline V CDR1 and CDR2: SGHVS, FQNEAQ. Trimming stripped 3 bases from V and 0 bases from J, with 11 bases between. In nucleotides, the CDR3 is TGTGCCAGCAGCTTCCGACAGATAGTGAACACTGAAGCTTTCTTT. Translated, it gives CASSFRQIVNTEAFF.

This clonotype was seen many times. This chain joins TRBV5-4 and TRBJ2-7; 9 nucleotides line up with TRBD1. V gave up 3 bases and J gave up 7 bases; unmatched junction bases: 8. Germline CDR1 reads SGHNT; CDR2 reads YYREEE (reference sequence). CDR3 length: 14 residues. This CDR3 is CASSYDRGRREQYF. CDR3 nucleotides: TGTGCCAGCAGCTATGACAGGGGGAGGCGGGAGCAGTACTTC.

At least ten counts were recorded for this clonotype. This chain links TRBV28 with TRBJ1-4; D gene uncertain. The V and J ends lost 3 bases and 3 bases respectively, with 5 bases between them. This CDR3 is built from 13 residues. The germline gives CDR1 MDHEN, CDR2 SYDVKM. The CDR3 DNA is TGTGCCAGCAGTTTTGATTCTAATGAAAAACTGTTTTTT. Encoded protein: CASSFDSNEKLFF.

The sample holds many counts of this clonotype. The chain combines TRBV3-1 with TRBJ2-5; 9 bases are shared with TRBD2. The CDR3 has 16 residues. Trimming took 0 bases from V and 6 from J; bases not matched to a gene: 8. Germline-derived CDR1 and CDR2 are LGHDT and YNNKEL (reference sequence). The CDR3, as DNA: TGTGCCAGCAGCCAAGATCGAGTAGCGGGAGTGAAGACCCAGTACTTC. It is translated as CASSQDRVAGVKTQYF.

A note on this clonotype: A much larger clone lies one base from this, so it may be a read error. J is TRBJ2-7 and V is TRBV20-1; 7 nucleotides agree with TRBD2. The CDR3 is 15 residues long. Trimming took 4 bases from V and 2 from J; bases not matched to a gene: 11. Germline lookup yields CDR1 DFQATT and CDR2 SNEGSKA (reference sequence). CDR3 bases: TGCAGTGCTATCCACGGGAGGTCCTCCCCCTACGAGCAGTACTTC. The encoded protein is CSAIHGRSSPYEQYF.

Comments on this clonotype: Possible read error: a much larger clone is one base away. The chain has TRBV11-2 and TRBJ2-1; D possibly matches TRBD1 or TRBD2 (5 bases each). The V gene's germline CDR1 is SGHAT and CDR2 FQNNGV. Trimming shortened V by 5 bases and J by 7 bases, and 18 bases separated the two germline ends. The CDR3 has 15 residues. The CDR3 is CASSQPGTSGNEQFF. The CDR3, as DNA: TGTGCCAGCAGCCAACCCGGGACGAGTGGAAATGAGCAGTTCTTC.

This clonotype has just a few counts. V usage is TRBV7-9 and J usage is TRBJ2-7; no firm D call. Germline V gene sequence: CDR1 SEHNR, CDR2 FQNEAQ (reference sequence). The CDR3 has 12 residues. V was trimmed by 0 bases and J by 7 bases, leaving 7 bases between them. In DNA, the CDR3 is TGTGCCAGCAGCTTAGCGGAGATTGAGCAGTACTTC. Protein product: CASSLAEIEQYF.

The chain is built from TRBV6-1 and TRBJ2-7; 7 nucleotides align to TRBD2. The trim removed 5 bases at V and 3 bases at J, leaving 7 bases unmatched. This CDR3 comprises 14 residues. In germline, CDR1 is MNHNS, CDR2 SASEGT. CDR3 DNA: TGTGCCAGCAGTCCAGGATCGGGGGGCTACGAGCAGTACTTC. Its translation: CASSPGSGGYEQYF.